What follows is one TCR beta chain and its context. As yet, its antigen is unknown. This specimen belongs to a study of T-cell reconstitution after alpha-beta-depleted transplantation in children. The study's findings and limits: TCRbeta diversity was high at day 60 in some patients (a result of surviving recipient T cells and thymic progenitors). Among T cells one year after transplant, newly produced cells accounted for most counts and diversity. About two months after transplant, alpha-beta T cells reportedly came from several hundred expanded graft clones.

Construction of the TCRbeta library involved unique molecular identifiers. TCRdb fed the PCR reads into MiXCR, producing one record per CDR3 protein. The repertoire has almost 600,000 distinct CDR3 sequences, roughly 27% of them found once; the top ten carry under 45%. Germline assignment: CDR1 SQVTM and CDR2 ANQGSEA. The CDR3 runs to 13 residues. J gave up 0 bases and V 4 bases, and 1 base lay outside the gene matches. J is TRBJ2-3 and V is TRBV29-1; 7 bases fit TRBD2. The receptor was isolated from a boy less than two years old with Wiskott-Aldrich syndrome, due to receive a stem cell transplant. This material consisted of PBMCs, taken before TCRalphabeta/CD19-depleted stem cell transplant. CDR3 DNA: TGCAGCGTTGCCGGGAGGAGCACAGATACGCAGTATTTT. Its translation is CSVAGRSTDTQYF.